This T cell receptor (beta chain) emerged from a study of CD4 T cell repertoires in COVID-19. At the level of the study: Relabeled CFSE-low cells, IL-2-expanded for ten to eleven days, met spikes from other coronaviruses.

The assay was immunoSEQ multiplex PCR, and TCRdb's table has in-frame clones only and misses some. In the table there are about 75,000 clones, about 83% of which are singletons. V lost 3 bases and J 6 bases, leaving 7 bases between the germline ends. The germline CDR1 and CDR2 sequences are SEHNR and FQNEAQ (reference sequence). The length of the CDR3 is 12 residues. Here the sequenced sample was CD4+ T cells from peripheral blood, taken after recovery from COVID-19. The origin of this receptor is a human donor who had COVID-19. This chain joins TRBV7-9 and TRBJ2-3; D unresolved. CDR3 protein: CASSFLRDTQYF. CDR3 nucleotides: TGTGCCAGCAGCTTCCTGCGGGATACGCAGTATTTT.